This is a list of T cell receptor beta chains from one sample in a study of regulatory dendritic cells for organ transplantation. The antigens these receptors bind are not known. TCRdb's copy holds only in-frame clones and misses some; the assay was immunoSEQ multiplex PCR. The sample includes about 12,000 clones, around 92% of them seen just once. Sample: naive CD8+ T cells from blood cultured with regulatory dendritic cells. All receptors come from a human donor in good health. The CDR3 runs from the conserved cysteine through the conserved F or W. Each record gives: J gene, clone size, V gene, D gene, CDR3 DNA, CDR3 protein. A D gene is named only where the DNA matches it firmly. Clone sizes are given selectively: once, few, many, or a class where the clone is expanded.

j_gene: TRBJ2-1
abundance: NA
v_gene: TRBV5-1
d_gene: NA
CDR3nt: TGCGCCAGCAGCTCGATCTCAGACTTCGAGTTCGACAATGAGCAGTTCTTC
CDR3aa: CASSSISDFEFDNEQFF

j_gene: TRBJ1-5
abundance: few
v_gene: TRBV4-1
d_gene: TRBD1
CDR3nt: TGCGCCAGCAGCCAATCCGACAGGGACGGTCAGCCCCAGCATTTT
CDR3aa: CASSQSDRDGQPQHF

j_gene: TRBJ2-5
abundance: NA
v_gene: TRBV7-9
d_gene: NA
CDR3nt: TGTGCCAGCAGCTCCCCCCGAGAGACCCAGTACTTC
CDR3aa: CASSSPRETQYF

j_gene: TRBJ2-2
abundance: NA
v_gene: TRBV10-2
d_gene: TRBD2
CDR3nt: TGCGCCAGCAGTGAGTCGGATAGCGGGCACACCGGGGAGCTGTTTTTT
CDR3aa: CASSESDSGHTGELFF

j_gene: TRBJ2-7
abundance: NA
v_gene: TRBV7-6
d_gene: NA
CDR3nt: TGTGCCACCCTCCGGGACCCCCGGGGGGAGCAGTACTTC
CDR3aa: CATLRDPRGEQYF

j_gene: TRBJ1-4
abundance: few
v_gene: TRBV29-1
d_gene: NA
CDR3nt: TGCAGCGTGGTAGCGGCAACTAATGAAAAACTGTTTTTT
CDR3aa: CSVVAATNEKLFF

j_gene: TRBJ1-2
abundance: NA
v_gene: TRBV4-2
d_gene: NA
CDR3nt: TGTGCCAGCAGCCCAAGGTCTAACTATGGCTACACCTTC
CDR3aa: CASSPRSNYGYTF

j_gene: TRBJ2-6
abundance: NA
v_gene: TRBV27
d_gene: NA
CDR3nt: TGTGCCAGCAGTTTGAACAGAATACCTTCCCGGGCCAACGTCCTGACTTTC
CDR3aa: CASSLNRIPSRANVLTF

j_gene: TRBJ1-4
abundance: NA
v_gene: TRBV2
d_gene: NA
CDR3nt: TGTGCCAGCAACGCACCCCCGGGGGTAGAACTGTTTTTT
CDR3aa: CASNAPPGVELFF

j_gene: TRBJ2-7
abundance: NA
v_gene: TRBV4-3
d_gene: NA
CDR3nt: TGCGCCAGCAGCCAATACCAGGGGTACGAGCAGTACTTC
CDR3aa: CASSQYQGYEQYF

j_gene: TRBJ2-1
abundance: NA
v_gene: TRBV19
d_gene: NA
CDR3nt: TGTGCCAGTAGTAACGGTTTGAATGAGCAGTTCTTC
CDR3aa: CASSNGLNEQFF

j_gene: TRBJ2-7
abundance: NA
v_gene: TRBV11-2
d_gene: NA
CDR3nt: TGTGCCAGCAGCCCCCTAGGGGACATCTACGAGCAGTACTTC
CDR3aa: CASSPLGDIYEQYF

j_gene: TRBJ2-7
abundance: NA
v_gene: TRBV19
d_gene: NA
CDR3nt: TGTGCCAGTAGTATTAGCCACAACTACGAGCAGTACTTC
CDR3aa: CASSISHNYEQYF

j_gene: TRBJ2-3
abundance: once
v_gene: TRBV9
d_gene: TRBD2
CDR3nt: TGTGCCAGCAGCGTAGAGGGACTAGCGGGAACAGATACGCAGTATTTT
CDR3aa: CASSVEGLAGTDTQYF

j_gene: TRBJ2-1
abundance: NA
v_gene: TRBV7-7
d_gene: NA
CDR3nt: TGTGCTAGCAGCCAAACAGGGCCCGATGAGCAGTTCTTC
CDR3aa: CASSQTGPDEQFF

j_gene: TRBJ2-5
abundance: NA
v_gene: TRBV6-6
d_gene: NA
CDR3nt: TGTGCCAGCAGTTATAATGGGGGCGAGACCCAGTACTTC
CDR3aa: CASSYNGGETQYF

j_gene: TRBJ1-2
abundance: NA
v_gene: TRBV2
d_gene: TRBD1
CDR3nt: TGTGCCATCACAGGGGGCCTTCTCTCTTTC
CDR3aa: CAITGGLLSF

j_gene: TRBJ1-1
abundance: few
v_gene: TRBV2
d_gene: NA
CDR3nt: TGTGCCGTCGACCCCGGGACCACTGAAGCTTTCTTT
CDR3aa: CAVDPGTTEAFF

j_gene: TRBJ2-3
abundance: once
v_gene: TRBV4-2
d_gene: NA
CDR3nt: TGTGCCAGCGGTGGCACAGATACGCAGTATTTT
CDR3aa: CASGGTDTQYF

j_gene: TRBJ2-1
abundance: NA
v_gene: TRBV7-9
d_gene: NA
CDR3nt: TGTGCCAGCAGCTTGACGAGCTCCGATGAGCAGTTCTTC
CDR3aa: CASSLTSSDEQFF

j_gene: TRBJ2-1
abundance: NA
v_gene: TRBV27
d_gene: TRBD1
CDR3nt: TGTGCCAGCAGTTTATCGGCAGGGGGCTACAATGAGCAGTTCTTC
CDR3aa: CASSLSAGGYNEQFF

j_gene: TRBJ2-7
abundance: NA
v_gene: TRBV28
d_gene: TRBD2
CDR3nt: TGTGCCACCAAGACTAGCGGGATATACGAGCAGTACTTC
CDR3aa: CATKTSGIYEQYF

j_gene: TRBJ2-2
abundance: NA
v_gene: TRBV6-1
d_gene: TRBD2
CDR3nt: TGTGCCAGCAGTGACGGTCTAGCGGGAAACACCGGGGAGCTGTTTTTT
CDR3aa: CASSDGLAGNTGELFF

j_gene: TRBJ2-7
abundance: NA
v_gene: TRBV4-1
d_gene: TRBD2
CDR3nt: TGCGCCAGCAGCCAAGCCAGCGGGGTACACTACGAGCAGTACTTC
CDR3aa: CASSQASGVHYEQYF

j_gene: TRBJ2-1
abundance: NA
v_gene: TRBV6-6
d_gene: TRBD1
CDR3nt: TGTGCCGCGGGACAGGGGGGGAATGAGCAGTTCTTC
CDR3aa: CAAGQGGNEQFF

j_gene: TRBJ2-5
abundance: NA
v_gene: TRBV2
d_gene: NA
CDR3nt: TGTGCCAGCGGGCCTCCAGAGACCCAGTACTTC
CDR3aa: CASGPPETQYF

j_gene: TRBJ2-2
abundance: once
v_gene: TRBV5-5
d_gene: NA
CDR3nt: TGTGCCAGCAGCTTAGGGGTCGGGGAGCTGTTTTTT
CDR3aa: CASSLGVGELFF

j_gene: TRBJ2-1
abundance: NA
v_gene: TRBV5-4
d_gene: TRBD1
CDR3nt: TGTGCCAGCACACAGGGGTCCTACAATGAGCAGTTCTTC
CDR3aa: CASTQGSYNEQFF

j_gene: TRBJ2-3
abundance: NA
v_gene: TRBV11-3
d_gene: NA
CDR3nt: TGTGCCAGCAGCTACAGGGGAGGAGGTACGCAGTATTTT
CDR3aa: CASSYRGGGTQYF

j_gene: TRBJ2-1
abundance: NA
v_gene: TRBV27
d_gene: TRBD1
CDR3nt: TGTGCCAGCAGTTCCGGGACAGGGCTGGGCAATGAGCAGTTCTTC
CDR3aa: CASSSGTGLGNEQFF

j_gene: TRBJ2-5
abundance: once
v_gene: TRBV10-3
d_gene: TRBD1
CDR3nt: TGTGCCATCAGGGGGACAGAGCCCCAAGAGACCCAGTACTTC
CDR3aa: CAIRGTEPQETQYF

j_gene: TRBJ2-1
abundance: NA
v_gene: TRBV30
d_gene: NA
CDR3nt: TGTGCCTGGAGTGTCGGACCATACAATGAGCAGTTCTTC
CDR3aa: CAWSVGPYNEQFF

j_gene: TRBJ2-5
abundance: NA
v_gene: TRBV14
d_gene: NA
CDR3nt: TGTGCCAGCAGCCTAACAGGAGGTCGGGAGACCCAGTACTTC
CDR3aa: CASSLTGGRETQYF

j_gene: TRBJ1-2
abundance: NA
v_gene: TRBV6-6
d_gene: TRBD1
CDR3nt: TGTGCCAGTGGGGACAGCGCTAACTATGGCTACACCTTC
CDR3aa: CASGDSANYGYTF

j_gene: TRBJ2-3
abundance: NA
v_gene: TRBV9
d_gene: TRBD1
CDR3nt: TGTGCCAGCAGCGTACAGGGGGAGCCGGCGGTAGATACGCAGTATTTT
CDR3aa: CASSVQGEPAVDTQYF

j_gene: TRBJ1-6
abundance: NA
v_gene: TRBV4-3
d_gene: NA
CDR3nt: TGCGCCAGCAGCCAAGATGGAGGGGCTAATAATTCACCCCTCCACTTT
CDR3aa: CASSQDGGANNSPLHF

j_gene: TRBJ2-1
abundance: NA
v_gene: TRBV7-2
d_gene: TRBD2
CDR3nt: TGTGCCAGCACCGGGACTAGCCGTAGTGAGCAGTTCTTC
CDR3aa: CASTGTSRSEQFF

j_gene: TRBJ2-5
abundance: NA
v_gene: TRBV4-2
d_gene: NA
CDR3nt: TGTGCCAGCAGCCACCGAATAGCCCCTGAGGAGACCCAGTACTTC
CDR3aa: CASSHRIAPEETQYF

j_gene: TRBJ1-3
abundance: NA
v_gene: TRBV4-1
d_gene: NA
CDR3nt: TGCGCCAGCAGCCAGCGGGGCAACTCTGGAAACACCATATATTTT
CDR3aa: CASSQRGNSGNTIYF

j_gene: TRBJ1-2
abundance: NA
v_gene: TRBV9
d_gene: NA
CDR3nt: TGTGCCAGCAGCGGGGGGTATGGCTACACCTTC
CDR3aa: CASSGGYGYTF

j_gene: TRBJ2-7
abundance: NA
v_gene: TRBV4-3
d_gene: TRBD2
CDR3nt: TGCGCCAGCAGCCAAGATACTAGCGGGAACAACGAGCAGTACTTC
CDR3aa: CASSQDTSGNNEQYF

j_gene: TRBJ2-7
abundance: NA
v_gene: TRBV6-5
d_gene: NA
CDR3nt: TGTGCCAGCAGTTACTCGAACAGGGACCACGAGCAGTACTTC
CDR3aa: CASSYSNRDHEQYF

j_gene: TRBJ2-7
abundance: NA
v_gene: TRBV27
d_gene: TRBD1
CDR3nt: TGTGCCAGCCGATCCGGGACAGGGATCCGTCAAAAGTACTTC
CDR3aa: CASRSGTGIRQKYF

j_gene: TRBJ1-1
abundance: NA
v_gene: TRBV7-6
d_gene: TRBD1
CDR3nt: TGTGCCAGCAGCTTACCGACAGGGATTCTTGAAGCTTTCTTT
CDR3aa: CASSLPTGILEAFF

j_gene: TRBJ1-5
abundance: few
v_gene: TRBV7-9
d_gene: NA
CDR3nt: TGTGCCAGCAGCTTAGCCGGTGGTCAGCCCCAGCATTTT
CDR3aa: CASSLAGGQPQHF

j_gene: TRBJ1-4
abundance: NA
v_gene: TRBV12-5
d_gene: NA
CDR3nt: TGTGCTAGTGGTTTGGTACTTGGTCGGGGGGCAGCTAATGAAAAACTGTTTTTT
CDR3aa: CASGLVLGRGAANEKLFF

j_gene: TRBJ2-7
abundance: NA
v_gene: TRBV5-5
d_gene: TRBD2
CDR3nt: TGTGCCAGCAGCCCGGGGGGGGGCCGACGGTACTTC
CDR3aa: CASSPGGGRRYF

j_gene: TRBJ2-1
abundance: NA
v_gene: TRBV6-5
d_gene: TRBD2
CDR3nt: TGTGCCAGCAGTTTATACAGCGGGAGGGCCGTCAATGAGCAGTTCTTC
CDR3aa: CASSLYSGRAVNEQFF

j_gene: TRBJ2-1
abundance: NA
v_gene: TRBV7-6
d_gene: NA
CDR3nt: TGTGCCAGCAGCTTATCTTCTTTCGGGGCCAATGAGCAGTTCTTC
CDR3aa: CASSLSSFGANEQFF

j_gene: TRBJ1-1
abundance: NA
v_gene: TRBV5-4
d_gene: TRBD1
CDR3nt: TGTGCCAGCAGCTTTTTCCGGGACAGAGGAACTGAAGCTTTCTTT
CDR3aa: CASSFFRDRGTEAFF

j_gene: TRBJ2-7
abundance: NA
v_gene: TRBV13
d_gene: TRBD1
CDR3nt: TGTGCCAGCAGCGCCGGGACAGGGGTAATCGAGCAGTACTTC
CDR3aa: CASSAGTGVIEQYF

j_gene: TRBJ2-2
abundance: once
v_gene: TRBV6-6
d_gene: NA
CDR3nt: TGTGCCACCGCGTACAGGGTTAACACCGGGGAGCTGTTTTTT
CDR3aa: CATAYRVNTGELFF

j_gene: TRBJ2-6
abundance: NA
v_gene: TRBV7-3
d_gene: TRBD1
CDR3nt: TGTGCCAGCAGCTTAATCCGGGACAGAAAACACTCTGGGGCCAACGTCCTGACTTTC
CDR3aa: CASSLIRDRKHSGANVLTF

j_gene: TRBJ1-2
abundance: NA
v_gene: TRBV2
d_gene: TRBD1
CDR3nt: TGTGCACCAGACAGGGAGGGCTATGGCTACACCTTC
CDR3aa: CAPDREGYGYTF

j_gene: TRBJ1-1
abundance: NA
v_gene: TRBV10-1
d_gene: TRBD1
CDR3nt: TGCGCCAGCAGTGACCAGGGGGTGGGCTCTGAAGCTTTCTTT
CDR3aa: CASSDQGVGSEAFF

j_gene: TRBJ2-4
abundance: NA
v_gene: TRBV2
d_gene: TRBD1
CDR3nt: TGTGCCAGCAGTGGGGACAGGGGCAAGGGGGAAAACATTCAGTACTTC
CDR3aa: CASSGDRGKGENIQYF

j_gene: TRBJ2-3
abundance: NA
v_gene: TRBV7-9
d_gene: NA
CDR3nt: TGTGCCAGCAGCTTAGGGCAGGGGCTGACAGATACGCAGTATTTT
CDR3aa: CASSLGQGLTDTQYF

j_gene: TRBJ1-2
abundance: NA
v_gene: TRBV18
d_gene: NA
CDR3nt: TGTGCCAGCTCACTCCGGGCCCCGGACACCTATGGCTACACCTTC
CDR3aa: CASSLRAPDTYGYTF

j_gene: TRBJ2-7
abundance: NA
v_gene: TRBV7-9
d_gene: NA
CDR3nt: TGTGCCAGCAGCTTAGACGAGGTAGAGCAGTACTTC
CDR3aa: CASSLDEVEQYF